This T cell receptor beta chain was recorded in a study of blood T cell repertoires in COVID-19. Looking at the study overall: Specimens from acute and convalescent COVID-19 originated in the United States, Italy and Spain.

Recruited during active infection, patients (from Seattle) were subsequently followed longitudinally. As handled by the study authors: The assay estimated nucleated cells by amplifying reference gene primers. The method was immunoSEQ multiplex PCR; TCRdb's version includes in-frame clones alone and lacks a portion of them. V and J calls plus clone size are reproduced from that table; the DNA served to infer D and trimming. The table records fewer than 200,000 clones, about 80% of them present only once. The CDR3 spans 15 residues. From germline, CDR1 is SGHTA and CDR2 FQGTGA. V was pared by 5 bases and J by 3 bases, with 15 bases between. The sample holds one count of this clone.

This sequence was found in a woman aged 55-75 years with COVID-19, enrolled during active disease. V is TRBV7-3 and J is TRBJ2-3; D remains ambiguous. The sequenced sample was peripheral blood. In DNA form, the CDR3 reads TGTGCCAGCAGCCCGCCATCCGCCGCGACAGATACGCAGTATTTT. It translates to CASSPPSAATDTQYF.